Presented here are 17 T cell receptor beta chains from one specimen sequenced in a study of PD-1 blockade in classical Hodgkin lymphoma. Time point described: cycle 4 day 1 (C4D1), after 6 weeks of nivolumab. Every patient was affected by relapse after autologous stem cell transplantation, while exposure to brentuximab vedotin was not uniform. Profiling relied on immunoSEQ multiplex PCR, and the TCRdb table lists in-frame clones only, not all of them. This sample yields about 20,000 clones, of which about 80% are seen a single time; around 40% belongs to the top ten. Sequencing used peripheral blood mononuclear cells (PBMCs), obtained before the fourth cycle of nivolumab. The receptor set was obtained from a human donor with classical Hodgkin lymphoma.

The chain is built from TRBV5-1 and TRBJ1-4; D not certain. V lost 0 bases, J lost 0 bases, and 3 bases lay in between. This CDR3 is built from 14 residues. CDR1 and CDR2 (germline): SGHRS, YFSETQ. CDR3: CASSLEATNEKLFF. As DNA, the CDR3 is TGCGCCAGCAGCTTGGAGGCAACTAATGAAAAACTGTTTTTT. The full variable domain, in which reference TRBV5-1 and TRBJ1-4 provide the parts outside the CDR3, is KAGVTQTPRYLIKTRGQQVTLSCSPISGHRSVSWYQQTPGQGLQFLFEYFSETQRNKGNFPGRFSGRQFSNSRSEMNVSTLELGDSALYLCASSLEATNEKLFFGSGTQLSVL.

The genes are TRBV19 and TRBJ1-2; D is perhaps TRBD1 (6 bases). The CDR3 loop spans 17 amino acids. From germline, CDR1 is LNHDA and CDR2 SQIVND (reference sequence). The germline V and J ends were trimmed by 7 bases and 0 bases, with 21 bases remaining between them. CDR3 sequence reads: CASTQAGGRFSNYGYTF. The DNA for the CDR3 is TGTGCCAGTACCCAGGCGGGGGGGCGGTTTTCTAACTATGGCTACACCTTC.

V gene TRBV5-1 combines with J gene TRBJ2-3; 8 bases align to TRBD2. Per the germline V gene, CDR1 is SGHRS and CDR2 is YFSETQ. V lost 4 bases and J lost 7; bases outside the gene matches: 8. The CDR3 covers 14 residues. CDR3 bases: TGCGCCAGCAGCGCGACCGCGGGGGGTAATACGCAGTATTTT. Translated: CASSATAGGNTQYF. Full variable domain (outside the CDR3, taken from reference TRBV5-1 and TRBJ2-3): KAGVTQTPRYLIKTRGQQVTLSCSPISGHRSVSWYQQTPGQGLQFLFEYFSETQRNKGNFPGRFSGRQFSNSRSEMNVSTLELGDSALYLCASSATAGGNTQYFGPGTRLTVL.

The V gene is TRBV19, the J gene TRBJ1-1; possibly TRBD1 for D (5 bases). The CDR3 contains 14 residues. V was shortened by 6 bases and J by 5 bases, with 16 bases between the two germline ends. Germline CDR1 LNHDA, CDR2 SQIVND (reference sequence). CDR3 sequence (DNA): TGTGCCAGTAGGCCCCCACGGGGGTGGACTGAAGCTTTCTTT. This sequence encodes CASRPPRGWTEAFF. The entire variable domain, with the rest obtained from reference TRBV19 and TRBJ1-1, is as follows: DGGITQSPKYLFRKEGQNVTLSCEQNLNHDAMYWYRQDPGQGLRLIYYSQIVNDFQKGDIAEGYSVSREKKESFPLTVTSAQKNPTAFYLCASRPPRGWTEAFFGQGTRLTVV.

The chain carries TRBV7-2 and TRBJ1-2, with D perhaps matching TRBD1 (5 bases). V lost 1 base and J lost 5, with 14 bases in between. Germline CDR1 SGHTA, CDR2 FQGNSA. CDR3 size: 15 residues. This CDR3 reads CASSLEVGPAYGYTF. For the CDR3, the DNA is TGTGCCAGCAGCTTAGAAGTGGGGCCAGCTTATGGCTACACCTTC.

This chain links TRBV5-6 with TRBJ2-3; tentatively, D is TRBD2 (5 bases). Germline V gene data show CDR1 as SGHDT and CDR2 as YYEEEE. V lost 1 base and J lost 0, with 9 bases in between. The CDR3 is 15 amino acids. In DNA form, the CDR3 reads TGTGCCAGCAGCTTGAGAGGAGGTAGCACAGATACGCAGTATTTT. Translation gives CASSLRGGSTDTQYF.

The genes are TRBV5-1 and TRBJ2-2; 7 bases align to TRBD2. Germline V gene lookup returns CDR1 SGHRS and CDR2 YFSETQ. The J segment lost 5 bases and the V segment lost 3 bases, leaving 4 bases of the junction unmatched. The CDR3 has 14 amino acids. The CDR3 DNA sequence: TGCGCCAGCAGCTCGACTAGCCAGACCGGGGAGCTGTTTTTT. Protein: CASSSTSQTGELFF.

This chain links TRBV7-3 with TRBJ1-3, with D uncertain. Deletions cut 7 bases from V and 0 bases from J, with 10 bases between. This CDR3 contains 14 residues. Germline CDR1 is SGHTA and CDR2 is FQGTGA. CDR3 sequence reads: CASNGFHSGNTIYF. The CDR3 bases are TGTGCCAGCAACGGCTTTCACTCTGGAAACACCATATATTTT.

The chain is built from TRBV19 and TRBJ1-5; TRBD1 matches 9 bases. Germline assignment: CDR1 LNHDA and CDR2 SQIVND (reference sequence). Trimming cost V 6 bases and J 4 bases; bases outside gene matches: 7. The CDR3 covers 15 residues. The CDR3 nucleotides are TGTGCCAGTAGGGCGGACAGGGGCGGTAATCAGCCCCAGCATTTT. It is translated as CASRADRGGNQPQHF. Drawing the rest from reference TRBV19 and TRBJ1-5, the complete variable domain is DGGITQSPKYLFRKEGQNVTLSCEQNLNHDAMYWYRQDPGQGLRLIYYSQIVNDFQKGDIAEGYSVSREKKESFPLTVTSAQKNPTAFYLCASRADRGGNQPQHFGDGTRLSIL.

The V call is TRBV6-1, the J call TRBJ1-1; 8 positions match TRBD1. CDR1 is MNHNS and CDR2 is SASEGT in the germline V gene. The CDR3 totals 13 residues. V was pared by 7 bases and J by 5 bases, with 6 bases of the junction left unmatched. CDR3 in amino acids: CASTTGGFTEAFF. The CDR3, as DNA: TGTGCCAGCACCACAGGGGGTTTTACTGAAGCTTTCTTT.

This clone is medium-sized in the sample. Here the CDR3 reads CASSLAGSGNYGYTF. CDR3 coding DNA: TGTGCCAGCAGCTTAGCTGGGAGCGGTAACTATGGCTACACCTTC. This chain links TRBV7-8 with TRBJ1-2, with unresolved D. Trimming stripped 0 bases from V and 1 base from J, with 9 bases between. Germline assignment: CDR1 SGHVS and CDR2 FQNEAQ. CDR3 length: 15 residues.

The chain joins TRBV19 to TRBJ1-1, with a possible D match to TRBD1 (6 bases). Germline lookup yields CDR1 LNHDA and CDR2 SQIVND (reference sequence). The CDR3 is 14 amino acids. Trimming removed 3 bases from V and 7 bases from J, with 15 bases in between. The CDR3 loop is CASSIFRGDSEAFF. The CDR3 coding sequence is TGTGCCAGTAGTATTTTCAGGGGAGACAGTGAAGCTTTCTTT. The full variable domain, rest sourced from reference TRBV19 and TRBJ1-1, is DGGITQSPKYLFRKEGQNVTLSCEQNLNHDAMYWYRQDPGQGLRLIYYSQIVNDFQKGDIAEGYSVSREKKESFPLTVTSAQKNPTAFYLCASSIFRGDSEAFFGQGTRLTVV.

The chain employs TRBV2 and TRBJ2-1; 7 bases line up with TRBD1. The CDR3 spans 14 residues. CDR1 and CDR2 (germline): SNHLY, FYNNEI. V lost 3 bases to trimming and J lost 5 bases; unmatched junction nucleotides: 4. The CDR3 protein is CASSETGTHNEQFF. DNA of the CDR3: TGTGCCAGCAGTGAGACAGGGACCCACAATGAGCAGTTCTTC.

V gene TRBV15 combines with J gene TRBJ2-2; D remains unclear. Germline values: CDR1 LNHNV, CDR2 YYDKDF (reference sequence). The CDR3 is made up of 14 amino acids. The V gene lost 8 bases and the J gene lost 0 bases, with 10 bases spanning the gap. The CDR3 DNA reads TGTGCCACCGAAAGTGTTGCGAACACCGGGGAGCTGTTTTTT. Translation gives CATESVANTGELFF.

The rearrangement links TRBV5-6 to TRBJ1-2; D ambiguous. The CDR3 covers 13 residues. The germline V and J ends were trimmed by 2 bases and 5 bases, with 10 bases remaining between them. The germline gives CDR1 SGHDT, CDR2 YYEEEE. The CDR3 region is CASSFNSQYGYTF. The CDR3 region has the DNA TGTGCCAGCAGCTTCAACAGCCAATATGGCTACACCTTC.

This clone was observed a few times. The chain is built from TRBV5-1 and TRBJ2-7; possibly TRBD2 for D (5 bases). The CDR3 is 14 amino acids. CDR1 and CDR2 from the germline V gene are SGHRS and YFSETQ. V was clipped by 1 base and J by 4 bases, with 12 bases between them. CDR3 amino acids: CASSLSTPGYEQYF. In DNA form, the CDR3 reads TGCGCCAGCAGCTTGTCTACCCCGGGATACGAGCAGTACTTC.

The chain carries TRBV27 and TRBJ2-7; possible D gene TRBD1, 5 bases. Trimming took 10 bases from V and 3 from J, leaving 19 bases between them. The germline V gene encodes CDR1 MNHEY and CDR2 SMNVEV (reference sequence). The CDR3 has 14 amino acids. CDR3 residues: CANRTGPLLYEQYF. The CDR3 coding sequence is TGTGCCAACCGAACAGGACCGCTCCTCTACGAGCAGTACTTC.